These 14 T cell receptor beta chains share one sample of origin, sequenced in a study of cytomegalovirus exposure and HLA in healthy donors (TCRdb year 2017). The library was generated by the immunoSEQ multiplex PCR assay. TCRdb obtained this table from immuneACCESS and retained in-frame rearrangements with V and J assigned. These tables miss some clones; where compared with another copy, unresolved V genes account for less than half of the shortfall, and the remainder is unexplained. For this sample there are over 200,000 clones; roughly 88% appear just once. About 3% of the sample is in the top ten clones. The sample comprised PBMCs. The receptors come from a woman aged 18-29 years in good health and CMV-seronegative.

V is TRBV27 and J is TRBJ1-5, with D unclear. In germline, CDR1 is MNHEY, CDR2 SMNVEV (reference sequence). V lost 3 bases, J lost 3 bases, and 9 bases lay in between. The CDR3 spans 14 residues. This CDR3 is CASSLRRFNQPQHF. In DNA form, the CDR3 reads TGTGCCAGCAGTTTGAGGAGGTTCAATCAGCCCCAGCATTTT.

This clone has only one observation. V and J are TRBV10-3 and TRBJ2-1; TRBD2 matches at 11 bases. The V gene's germline CDR1 is ENHRY and CDR2 SYGVKD. This CDR3 has 18 amino acids. J gave up 6 bases and V 3 bases, and 13 bases lay outside the gene matches. This CDR3 reads CAISDPGLAGPLANEQFF. CDR3 sequence (DNA): TGTGCCATCAGTGACCCCGGACTAGCGGGTCCCCTAGCCAATGAGCAGTTCTTC.

This rearrangement joins TRBV11-2 to TRBJ1-4, with 8 bases matching TRBD1. This CDR3 contains 15 residues. The germline gives CDR1 SGHAT, CDR2 FQNNGV. J gave up 5 bases and V 5 bases, and 7 bases lay outside the gene matches. This CDR3 reads CASSQTGTGNEKLFF. The CDR3 DNA is TGTGCCAGCAGCCAAACCGGGACAGGCAATGAAAAACTGTTTTTT.

This clone has only a few counts. V gene TRBV7-9 combines with J gene TRBJ1-2, with 7 bases identical to TRBD1. The CDR3 has 13 amino acids. Germline V gives CDR1 SEHNR, CDR2 FQNEAQ (reference sequence). With 5 bases clipped from V and 7 bases from J, the junction kept 7 bases outside the gene matches. DNA for the CDR3: TGTGCCAGCAGCCCACAGGGGAACCCTGGCTACACCTTC. The encoded protein is CASSPQGNPGYTF.

The chain couples TRBV28 to TRBJ1-5; D not certain. V dropped 7 bases and J dropped 4 bases, with 14 bases sitting between them. CDR3 length: 14 amino acids. CDR1 is MDHEN, CDR2 SYDVKM, per germline. In DNA, the CDR3 is TGTGCCAGCATTGAAGGGAGGTTGAATCAGCCCCAGCATTTT. It encodes CASIEGRLNQPQHF. The variable domain in full, completed from reference TRBV28 and TRBJ1-5, reads DVKVTQSSRYLVKRTGEKVFLECVQDMDHENMFWYRQDPGLGLRLIYFSYDVKMKEKGDIPEGYSVSREKKERFSLILESASTNQTSMYLCASIEGRLNQPQHFGDGTRLSIL.

The chain is built from TRBV7-9 and TRBJ1-2, with D perhaps matching TRBD1 (5 bases). Germline V CDR1 and CDR2: SEHNR, FQNEAQ (reference sequence). The V end lost 2 bases, the J end lost 0 bases, and 13 bases lay between the germline ends. The CDR3 has 16 residues. The CDR3 DNA follows: TGTGCCAGCAGCTTAACCGACAGATCTCCTAACTATGGCTACACCTTC. This translates into CASSLTDRSPNYGYTF.

V and J are TRBV15 and TRBJ2-1; 12 bases map to TRBD2. The germline V gene has CDR1 LNHNV and CDR2 YYDKDF (reference sequence). This CDR3 region has 16 residues. Trimming cost V 1 base and J 5 bases; bases outside gene matches: 3. In DNA, the CDR3 is TGTGCCACCAGCAGAGGACTAGCGGGAGTGAACAATGAGCAGTTCTTC. As protein: CATSRGLAGVNNEQFF.

The CDR3 here is CASSLGVISYEQYF. For the CDR3, the DNA is TGTGCCAGCAGCTTGGGAGTGATCTCCTACGAGCAGTACTTC. The V gene is TRBV5-6, the J gene TRBJ2-7, with D unresolved. CDR3 length equals 14 residues. The germline V gene encodes CDR1 SGHDT and CDR2 YYEEEE. Trimming cost V 0 bases and J 0 bases, with 7 bases left between them.

This sequence joins TRBV2 and TRBJ1-1; D remains unclear. Germline loops: CDR1 SNHLY, CDR2 FYNNEI. Trimming pared 2 bases from V and 2 bases from J, leaving 9 bases between. This CDR3 contains 14 residues. DNA of the CDR3: TGTGCCAGCAGTGAAACGGAGGGTAACACTGAAGCTTTCTTT. This encodes CASSETEGNTEAFF.

The rearrangement links TRBV7-9 to TRBJ2-7; D might be TRBD1 (6 bases). V lost 1 base and J 7 bases, leaving 11 bases between the germline ends. The CDR3 length is 13 residues. From germline, CDR1 is SEHNR and CDR2 FQNEAQ (reference sequence). The chain's CDR3 is CASSLVGRGEQYF. The CDR3, as DNA: TGTGCCAGCAGCTTAGTGGGCAGGGGTGAGCAGTACTTC.

V is TRBV28 and J is TRBJ1-4; D is undetermined. The V end lost 7 bases, the J end lost 8 bases, and 20 bases lay between the germline ends. The CDR3 spans 15 residues. Germline CDR1 MDHEN, CDR2 SYDVKM. CDR3 coding DNA: TGTGCCAGCAATCCCGGCGGCGCTTCCGGGGAAAAACTGTTTTTT. This sequence encodes CASNPGGASGEKLFF.

The rearrangement uses TRBV19 and TRBJ2-3; 7 bases are shared with TRBD2. Losses at the gene ends were 5 bases for V and 1 base for J; bases not matched to a gene: 9. Germline V gives CDR1 LNHDA, CDR2 SQIVND (reference sequence). The CDR3 runs 16 residues. The CDR3 nucleotides read TGTGCCAGTAGTCGAGGGAGGGCCTCCCGCACAGATACGCAGTATTTT. This translates into CASSRGRASRTDTQYF.

The CDR3 bases are TGTGCCAGCAGCTTACAGCTCGGGACTACCTACAATGAGCAGTTCTTC. It specifies CASSLQLGTTYNEQFF. The gene calls are TRBV7-2 and TRBJ2-1; TRBD2 agrees at 7 bases. The CDR3 totals 16 residues. CDR1 and CDR2 from the germline V gene are SGHTA and FQGNSA. With 2 bases clipped from V and 2 bases from J, the junction kept 6 bases outside the gene matches.

This clone has only one observation. No conserved phenylalanine or tryptophan ends this CDR3, so it is likely a read error. Because the CDR3's place on the DNA is in doubt, the DNA is left out and the CDR3 is given as listed by TCRdb. The chain carries TRBV27 and TRBJ1-4. The CDR3 comprises 9 residues, both ends counted. CDR1 and CDR2 from the germline V gene are MNHEY and SMNVEV (reference sequence). The CDR3 protein is CASSLGGGH.